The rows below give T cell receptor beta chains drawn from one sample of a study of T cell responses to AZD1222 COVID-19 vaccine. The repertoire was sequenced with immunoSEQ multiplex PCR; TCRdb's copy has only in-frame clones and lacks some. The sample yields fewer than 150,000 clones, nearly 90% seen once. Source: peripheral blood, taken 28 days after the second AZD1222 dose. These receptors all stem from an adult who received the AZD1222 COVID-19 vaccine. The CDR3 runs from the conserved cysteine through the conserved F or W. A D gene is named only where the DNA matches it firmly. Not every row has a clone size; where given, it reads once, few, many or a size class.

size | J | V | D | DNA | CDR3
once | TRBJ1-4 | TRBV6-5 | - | TGTGCCAGCAGTTACCTCAGCGGGGGAGATGAAAAACTGTTTTTT | CASSYLSGGDEKLFF
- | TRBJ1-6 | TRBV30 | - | TGTGCCTGGAGTCGCGGGGGCGGTTCACCCCTCCACTTT | CAWSRGGGSPLHF
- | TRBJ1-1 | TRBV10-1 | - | TGCGCCAGCAGTGATGAGGGGGGCGGCGGCACTGAAGCTTTCTTT | CASSDEGGGGTEAFF
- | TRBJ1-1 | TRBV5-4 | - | TGTGCCAGCAGCCTGGAAGGAAGGATCACTGAAGCTTTCTTT | CASSLEGRITEAFF
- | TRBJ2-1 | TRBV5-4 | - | TGTGCCAGCAGCTTGGTGACTATATACAATGAGCAGTTCTTC | CASSLVTIYNEQFF
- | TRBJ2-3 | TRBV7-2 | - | TGTGCCAGCAGCCCCCCTCTGTTTGGGTCGGGGGCGGGAGATACGCAGTATTTT | CASSPPLFGSGAGDTQYF
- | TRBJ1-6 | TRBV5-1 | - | TGCGCCAGCAGCCCTGGACAAGGGACGCACGATTCACCCCTCCACTTT | CASSPGQGTHDSPLHF
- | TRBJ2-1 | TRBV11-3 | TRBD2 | TGTGCCAGCAGCTTACGGACTCCCCGGGAGGGGGGCAATGAGCAGTTCTTC | CASSLRTPREGGNEQFF
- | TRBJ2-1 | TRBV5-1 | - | TGCGCCAGCAAAATGGACGGGGGTGGAGAGCAGTTCTTC | CASKMDGGGEQFF
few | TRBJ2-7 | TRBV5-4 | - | TGTGCCAGCAGCTTGGCCCGTCTCCCCGAGCAGTACTTC | CASSLARLPEQYF
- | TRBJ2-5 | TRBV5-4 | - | TGTGCCAGCAGCCCGCGCGTGGAGATAGAGACCCAGTACTTC | CASSPRVEIETQYF
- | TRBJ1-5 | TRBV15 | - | TGTGCCACCAGCAGATCAGGTGACGGGAATCAGCCCCAGCATTTT | CATSRSGDGNQPQHF
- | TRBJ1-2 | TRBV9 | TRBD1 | TGTGCCAGCAGCCTCGAGATCGGGACAGGGTATGGCTACACCTTC | CASSLEIGTGYGYTF
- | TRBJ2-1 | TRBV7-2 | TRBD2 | TGTGCCAGCAGCTTAGTAGGCGGGGGGAGCTCCTACAATGAGCAGTTCTTC | CASSLVGGGSSYNEQFF
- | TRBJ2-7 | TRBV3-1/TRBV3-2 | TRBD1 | TGTGCCAGCAGCCCGCAGGACAGGGGGCCCCCAGAGCAGTACTTC | CASSPQDRGPPEQYF
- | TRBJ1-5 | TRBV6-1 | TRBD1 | TGTGCCAGCAGTGAAGACCCTCGGGACAGGGGCAAGCATTTT | CASSEDPRDRGKHF
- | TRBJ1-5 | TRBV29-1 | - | TGCAGCGTTGAAGACGGGGGCAATCAGCCCCAGCATTTT | CSVEDGGNQPQHF
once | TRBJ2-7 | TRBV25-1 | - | TGTGCCAGCAGCCGTGGGTACGAGCAGTACTTC | CASSRGYEQYF